Reported below is one TCR beta chain. The germline V gene has CDR1 LGHNA and CDR2 YSLEER. This CDR3 is 16 amino acids long. The V and J ends lost 1 base and 1 base respectively, with 13 bases between them. This sample was included in a study of control samples from healthy donors and cancer patients. TCRdb's copy holds only in-frame clones and misses some; the assay was immunoSEQ multiplex PCR. The data show 60,000 to 100,000 clones, over 75% seen once. The sequenced sample was blood. V and J are TRBV4-3 and TRBJ1-1; tentative D call: TRBD1 (6 bases). This clonotype originated in a man in his fifties or sixties in good health. CDR3 nucleotide sequence: TGCGCCAGCAGCCAAGGTGTAGGGGGGAAGAACACTGAAGCTTTCTTT. Translated: CASSQGVGGKNTEAFF.